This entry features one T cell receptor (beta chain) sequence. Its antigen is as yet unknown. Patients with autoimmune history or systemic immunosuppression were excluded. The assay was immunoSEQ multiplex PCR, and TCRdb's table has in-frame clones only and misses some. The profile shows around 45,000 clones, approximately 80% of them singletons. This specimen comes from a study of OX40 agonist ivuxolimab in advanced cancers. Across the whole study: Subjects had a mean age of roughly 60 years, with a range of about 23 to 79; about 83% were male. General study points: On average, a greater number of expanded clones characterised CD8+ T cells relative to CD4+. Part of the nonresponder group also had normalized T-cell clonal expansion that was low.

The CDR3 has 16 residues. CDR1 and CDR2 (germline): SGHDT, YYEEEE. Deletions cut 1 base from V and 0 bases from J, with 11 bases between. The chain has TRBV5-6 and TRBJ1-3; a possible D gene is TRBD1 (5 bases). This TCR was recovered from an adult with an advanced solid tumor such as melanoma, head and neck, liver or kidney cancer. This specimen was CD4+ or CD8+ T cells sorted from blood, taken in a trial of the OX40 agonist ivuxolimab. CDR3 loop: CASSLPGDSSGNTIYF. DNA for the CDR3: TGTGCCAGCAGCTTGCCAGGAGACAGCTCTGGAAACACCATATATTTT.